The clone carrying this T cell receptor (beta chain) was detected only a few times. What was amplified from RNA transcripts were TCR beta CDR3 regions. The study used the HTBI primer set for a first-round RT-PCR of the TCR CDR3. Using its own MiXCR run on the multiplex PCR reads, TCRdb lists one record per CDR3 protein. The sample includes approximately 620,000 distinct CDR3 sequences, approximately 15% of them seen just once. This entry comes from a study of T cells in Graves' hyperthyroidism and ophthalmopathy. V gave up 6 bases and J gave up 6 bases, with 12 bases separating them. The CDR3 consists of 12 residues. The germline V gene encodes CDR1 DFQATT and CDR2 SNEGSKA (reference sequence). Exclusion of a patient resulted from uncontrolled infection, other autoimmune disease, pregnancy or lactation. Thyroid ultrasound and orbital computed tomography, with clinical symptoms and serum thyroxine and TRAb, informed diagnoses. Fresh peripheral blood, roughly 9.8 ml of it, supplied the PBMCs.

The receptor was isolated from a woman in her thirties with Graves' hyperthyroidism that later progressed to Graves' ophthalmopathy. The gene calls are TRBV20-1 and TRBJ1-5; unclear D gene. Sample: blood. The CDR3 loop reads CSARRVGQPQHF. The DNA of the CDR3 is TGCAGTGCCCGCCGGGTAGGTCAGCCCCAGCATTTT.